The 13 T cell receptor beta chains below come from one sample, sequenced in a study of T cell responses to AZD1222 COVID-19 vaccine. Generated by immunoSEQ multiplex PCR, the TCRdb table keeps only in-frame clones and is missing some. This sample has roughly 130,000 clones, with 88% found just once. The sequences come from peripheral blood, collected on day 0 of MenACWY control vaccination. Every receptor here comes from an adult in good health.

The rearrangement uses TRBV27 and TRBJ2-7; TRBD1 agrees at 10 bases. CDR3 length: 15 amino acids. The germline V gene has CDR1 MNHEY and CDR2 SMNVEV (reference sequence). V lost 3 bases and J lost 3; bases outside the gene matches: 5. CDR3 loop: CASSLSGQGFYEQYF. CDR3 nucleotide sequence: TGTGCCAGCAGTTTGTCGGGACAGGGGTTCTACGAGCAGTACTTC.

The J gene is TRBJ1-1, the V gene TRBV9, with 8 bases lining up with TRBD1. This CDR3 contains 14 residues. Germline CDR1 reads SGDLS; CDR2 reads YYNGEE. With 4 bases clipped from V and 2 bases from J, the junction kept 4 bases outside the gene matches. CDR3 residues: CASSQTGVNTEAFF. CDR3 bases: TGTGCCAGCAGCCAGACAGGGGTTAACACTGAAGCTTTCTTT.

This clone was counted between two and nine times. V is TRBV27 and J is TRBJ2-1; possibly TRBD2 for D (6 bases). With 2 bases removed from V and 7 bases from J, the gap between germline ends came to 12 bases. This CDR3 has 14 residues. Per the germline V gene, CDR1 is MNHEY and CDR2 is SMNVEV (reference sequence). The CDR3 loop reads CASSLGTGTNEQFF. The DNA for the CDR3 is TGTGCCAGCAGTTTAGGGACTGGTACTAATGAGCAGTTCTTC.

The chain carries TRBV9 and TRBJ1-3; TRBD1 is a possible D gene (6 bases). Trimming took 0 bases from V and 0 from J, leaving 10 bases between them. This CDR3 region has 16 residues. Germline V gene data show CDR1 as SGDLS and CDR2 as YYNGEE. CDR3: CASSVAGAYSGNTIYF. The CDR3, as DNA: TGTGCCAGCAGCGTAGCGGGGGCCTACTCTGGAAACACCATATATTTT.

This clone came up once. The chain combines TRBV29-1 with TRBJ2-7, with D maybe TRBD2 (6 bases). CDR1 is SQVTM, CDR2 ANQGSEA, per germline. This CDR3 region has 15 residues. The V and J ends lost 4 bases and 2 bases respectively, with 18 bases between them. CDR3 in DNA: TGCAGCGTTGCACCCTCGGGGGACCCAACCTACGAGCAGTACTTC. Amino acid sequence: CSVAPSGDPTYEQYF.

A single count supports this clone. The chain combines TRBV28 with TRBJ1-2, with D possibly being TRBD1 (6 bases). Germline V gives CDR1 MDHEN, CDR2 SYDVKM. CDR3 length equals 11 residues. Trimming pared 7 bases from V and 4 bases from J, leaving 7 bases between. The CDR3 DNA follows: TGTGCCAGCATGGACAGCTATGGCTACACCTTC. It yields the protein CASMDSYGYTF.

The chain recombines TRBV4-1 with TRBJ1-2, with 9 bases identical to TRBD1. Germline V lookup: CDR1 MGHRA, CDR2 YSYEKL. The junction had 4 bases not matched to a gene; V was cut back by 1 base and J by 4 bases. The CDR3 has 15 residues. In nucleotides, the CDR3 is TGCGCCAGCAGCCAAGCCGGACAGGGGATCTATGGCTACACCTTC. This gives the protein CASSQAGQGIYGYTF.

V gene TRBV5-5 combines with J gene TRBJ2-7; 7 bases agree with TRBD2. The V and J ends lost 6 bases and 4 bases, in that order; junction bases with no gene match: 16. From germline, CDR1 is SGHKS and CDR2 YYEKEE (reference sequence). The CDR3 totals 16 residues. The CDR3 DNA follows: TGTGCCAGCACCATAAGGGGCAGCGGGAAAACGTACGAGCAGTACTTC. Residues: CASTIRGSGKTYEQYF.

The table lists this clone with a count of one. The chain carries TRBV30 and TRBJ1-4; 8 nucleotides match TRBD1. CDR3 size: 14 residues. Germline-derived CDR1 and CDR2 are GTSNPN and SVGIG (reference sequence). V trimming: 2 bases; J trimming: 4 bases; junction bases outside the gene matches: 3. CDR3 in DNA: TGTGCCTGGAGTAGTACAGGGGGTAATGAAAAACTGTTTTTT. Amino acids: CAWSSTGGNEKLFF.

The gene calls are TRBV14 and TRBJ2-7; no clear D. Germline CDR1 reads SGHDN; CDR2 reads FVKESK. V shed 0 bases and J shed 0 bases, with 6 bases lying between them. The CDR3 is 14 residues long. The CDR3 DNA is TGTGCCAGCAGCCAAGAATTAAGCTCCTACGAGCAGTACTTC. It encodes CASSQELSSYEQYF. Full variable domain (remainder filled in from reference TRBV14 and TRBJ2-7): EAGVTQFPSHSVIEKGQTVTLRCDPISGHDNLYWYRRVMGKEIKFLLHFVKESKQDESGMPNNRFLAERTGGTYSTLKVQPAELEDSGVYFCASSQELSSYEQYFGPGTRLTVT.

The chain recombines TRBV29-1 with TRBJ1-1; no firm D call. From germline, CDR1 is SQVTM and CDR2 ANQGSEA. The CDR3 consists of 13 residues. Between the trimmed V and J ends, which lost 6 bases and 6 bases, there was a span of 17 bases. CDR3 coding DNA: TGCAGCGTAGCCGGCAGGATCGGCGCTGAAGCTTTCTTT. It yields the protein CSVAGRIGAEAFF. Together with reference TRBV29-1 and TRBJ1-1, the CDR3 gives the full variable domain: SAVISQKPSRDICQRGTSLTIQCQVDSQVTMMFWYRQQPGQSLTLIATANQGSEATYESGFVIDKFPISRPNLTFSTLTVSNMSPEDSSIYLCSVAGRIGAEAFFGQGTRLTVV.

J is TRBJ2-3 and V is TRBV6-1; maybe TRBD1 (6 bases). The CDR3 runs to 16 residues. Germline loops: CDR1 MNHNS, CDR2 SASEGT. V was shortened by 2 bases and J by 4 bases, with 16 bases between the two germline ends. The CDR3 protein is CASSELGGIGADTQYF. The CDR3 nucleotides are TGTGCCAGCAGTGAACTAGGGGGTATCGGAGCAGATACGCAGTATTTT.

The chain recombines TRBV11-2 with TRBJ2-1; the D gene is possibly TRBD2 (6 bases). From germline, CDR1 is SGHAT and CDR2 FQNNGV. The CDR3 runs to 16 residues. V lost 5 bases, J lost 0 bases, and 14 bases lay in between. CDR3 amino acids: CASSRLAASSYNEQFF. CDR3 nucleotides: TGTGCCAGCAGCCGATTAGCGGCGAGCTCCTACAATGAGCAGTTCTTC.